This T cell receptor beta chain emerged from a study of cytomegalovirus exposure and HLA in healthy donors. V was cut by 1 base and J by 6 bases, with 10 bases left in between. The germline CDR1 and CDR2 sequences are MDHEN and SYDVKM. The CDR3 is 14 residues long. Donors sampled were nominally healthy, though unrecorded immune exposures were likely. Amplification used 60 Vbeta primers and 13 Jbeta primers. The repertoire was sequenced with immunoSEQ multiplex PCR; TCRdb's copy has only in-frame clones and lacks some. The sample holds 50,000 or so clones, around 85% seen once. The receptor was derived from a boy aged 5-17 years in good health and CMV-seropositive. This rearrangement joins TRBV28 to TRBJ2-4; D remains ambiguous. Sequencing was done on a sample of PBMCs. The DNA for the CDR3 is TGTGCCAGCAGTTTATTACATGAAGTAAACATTCAGTACTTC. This translates into CASSLLHEVNIQYF.